These 28 T cell receptor beta chains originate from one sample sequenced in a study of blood T cell repertoires in COVID-19. Measured with immunoSEQ multiplex PCR; TCRdb has only the in-frame clones, and not every one. The table lists fewer than 85,000 clones, approximately 80% of them singletons, with more than 4% in the top ten. The sample consisted of peripheral blood. The receptors were sampled from a woman in her fifties or sixties with acute or convalescent COVID-19.

The chain recombines TRBV6-5 with TRBJ2-5; D is unresolved. The ends were cut back, 6 bases at V and 0 bases at J, with 14 bases in the middle. CDR1 is MNHEY and CDR2 is SVGAGI in the germline V gene. The CDR3 consists of 15 residues. The CDR3 here is CASRTLGAYQETQYF. In nucleotides, the CDR3 is TGTGCCAGCAGAACCCTGGGCGCTTACCAAGAGACCCAGTACTTC.

This clone has more than one count but fewer than ten. J is TRBJ1-1 and V is TRBV6-6; TRBD1 aligns across 9 bases. There are 17 residues in the CDR3. The germline gives CDR1 MNHNY, CDR2 SVGAGI (reference sequence). V lost 5 bases and J lost 1; bases outside the gene matches: 11. This CDR3 is CASSRTGTGSRNTEAFF. The CDR3 coding sequence is TGTGCCAGCAGTCGGACCGGGACAGGGAGCCGGAACACTGAAGCTTTCTTT.

This clone showed up just a few times. The CDR3 nucleotides are TGTGCCAGCAGCCAACAACCCTTGGTCGGAGCTTTCTTT. It specifies CASSQQPLVGAFF. The V gene is TRBV3-1 (or the pseudogene TRBV3-2), the J gene TRBJ1-1, with D uncertain. The CDR3 consists of 13 residues. Germline loops: CDR1 LGHDT, CDR2 YNNKEL (reference sequence). V was pared by 2 bases and J by 10 bases, with 14 bases between.

This chain uses TRBV5-1 with TRBJ1-1; TRBD1 matches at 8 bases. This CDR3 has 15 residues. The V gene's germline CDR1 is SGHRS and CDR2 YFSETQ. V lost 4 bases to trimming and J lost 6 bases; unmatched junction nucleotides: 11. The DNA of the CDR3 is TGCGCCAGCAGCGTTAGGACAGGGCTCGGCGCTGAAGCTTTCTTT. As protein: CASSVRTGLGAEAFF.

This clone was found a few times. The chain carries TRBV27 and TRBJ1-5; 7 bases map to TRBD1. This CDR3 comprises 15 residues. V trimming: 8 bases; J trimming: 6 bases; junction bases outside the gene matches: 13. Per the germline V gene, CDR1 is MNHEY and CDR2 is SMNVEV (reference sequence). The CDR3 DNA follows: TGTGCCAGCGCCCCCGACAGGGTCGGGGTTCAGCCCCAGCATTTT. Its protein is CASAPDRVGVQPQHF.

The chain recombines TRBV9 with TRBJ2-2; 9 bases align to TRBD2. Per germline, CDR1 SGDLS and CDR2 YYNGEE. V lost 0 bases and J lost 0; bases outside the gene matches: 3. This CDR3 is 17 amino acids long. CDR3 protein: CASSVVSSGANTGELFF. CDR3 DNA sequence: TGTGCCAGCAGCGTAGTGTCTAGCGGGGCGAACACCGGGGAGCTGTTTTTT.

The chain employs TRBV28 and TRBJ2-3, with a weak D call TRBD2 (6 bases). This CDR3 is 15 amino acids long. V was shortened by 6 bases and J by 13 bases, with 26 bases between the two germline ends. Germline lookup yields CDR1 MDHEN and CDR2 SYDVKM. In DNA form, the CDR3 reads TGTGCCAGCAGCTTCACTCGGGGGTCCGGTAAAGGCAAGTATTTT. Translating it yields CASSFTRGSGKGKYF.

The chain employs TRBV28 and TRBJ1-4, with TRBD1 identical over 8 bases. The ends lost 0 bases at V and 8 bases at J; junction bases unmatched: 5. This CDR3 spans 15 amino acids. Germline CDR1 and CDR2: MDHEN and SYDVKM. The CDR3 reads CASSLWAGGSEKLFF. The CDR3 DNA follows: TGTGCCAGCAGTTTATGGGCAGGGGGCTCCGAAAAACTGTTTTTT.

The chain recombines TRBV18 with TRBJ1-6; 8 bases fit TRBD1. Germline V gene data show CDR1 as KGHSH and CDR2 as LQKENI. Trimming cost V 5 bases and J 6 bases; bases outside gene matches: 9. The CDR3 contains 16 residues. CDR3: CASSILGDRGNSPLHF. As DNA, the CDR3 is TGTGCCAGCTCAATCTTGGGCGACAGGGGTAATTCACCCCTCCACTTT. Supplemented by reference TRBV18 and TRBJ1-6, the full variable domain reads NAGVMQNPRHLVRRRGQEARLRCSPMKGHSHVYWYRQLPEEGLKFMVYLQKENIIDESGMPKERFSAEFPKEGPSILRIQQVVRGDSAAYFCASSILGDRGNSPLHFGNGTRLTVT.

The rearrangement uses TRBV9 and TRBJ2-2, with 7 bases aligning to TRBD1. This CDR3 has 15 amino acids. The ends lost 3 bases at V and 1 base at J; junction bases unmatched: 3. From germline, CDR1 is SGDLS and CDR2 YYNGEE. CDR3 DNA: TGTGCCAGCAGCGCCCGGGACAGGAACACCGGGGAGCTGTTTTTT. Protein sequence: CASSARDRNTGELFF.

This clone showed up just a few times. The V gene is TRBV5-5, the J gene TRBJ1-2, with TRBD1 matching 8 bases. Trimming cost V 3 bases and J 4 bases; bases outside gene matches: 8. Germline V gives CDR1 SGHKS, CDR2 YYEKEE (reference sequence). This CDR3 has 15 amino acids. In DNA, the CDR3 is TGTGCCAGCAGCTACGGACAGGGCAGCCCCTATGGCTACACCTTC. Translated: CASSYGQGSPYGYTF. The full variable domain, completed using reference TRBV5-5 and TRBJ1-2, is DAGVTQSPTHLIKTRGQQVTLRCSPISGHKSVSWYQQVLGQGPQFIFQYYEKEERGRGNFPDRFSARQFPNYSSELNVNALLLGDSALYLCASSYGQGSPYGYTFGSGTRLTVV.

The chain uses TRBV12-5 and TRBJ1-2; D may be TRBD1 (5 bases). The CDR3 totals 12 residues. V gave up 3 bases and J gave up 7 bases, with 9 bases separating them. Germline CDR1 reads LGHNT; CDR2 reads FRNRAP. The CDR3 DNA is TGTGCTAGTGGTTTTGACAGTAGTGGCTACACCTTC. Protein sequence: CASGFDSSGYTF. Drawing the rest from reference TRBV12-5 and TRBJ1-2, the complete variable domain is DARVTQTPRHKVTEMGQEVTMRCQPILGHNTVFWYRQTMMQGLELLAYFRNRAPLDDSGMPKDRFSAEMPDATLATLKIQPSEPRDSAVYFCASGFDSSGYTFGSGTRLTVV.

V usage is TRBV12-3 or TRBV12-4 and J usage is TRBJ1-2; D ambiguous. The V end was cut by 5 bases, the J end by 5 bases, with 9 bases between. This CDR3 spans 12 amino acids. This CDR3 reads CASSDPGYGYTF. The CDR3 DNA is TGTGCCAGCAGTGATCCGGGGTATGGCTACACCTTC.

The V call is TRBV2, the J call TRBJ2-3; 7 bases are a match to TRBD2. Trimming took 4 bases from V and 11 from J; bases not matched to a gene: 15. Germline CDR1 is SNHLY and CDR2 is FYNNEI. CDR3 length: 15 residues. Here the CDR3 reads CASSVRPNGGGEQYF. The DNA of the CDR3 is TGTGCCAGCAGTGTCAGGCCCAATGGCGGGGGAGAGCAGTATTTT.

The V gene is TRBV19, the J gene TRBJ2-7, with no clear D. From germline, CDR1 is LNHDA and CDR2 SQIVND (reference sequence). Trimming shortened V by 6 bases and J by 5 bases, and 14 bases separated the two germline ends. The CDR3 covers 13 residues. In DNA form, the CDR3 reads TGTGCCAGTAGCCGACTTAGAGAGGACGAGCAGTACTTC. Translated: CASSRLREDEQYF.

The chain joins TRBV24-1 to TRBJ2-5; 7 bases are a match to TRBD1. Germline CDR1 reads KGHDR; CDR2 reads SFDVKD. The CDR3 extends over 18 amino acids. Unmatched junction bases numbered 15, after V lost 4 bases and J lost 2 bases. The CDR3 protein is CATSELGGRDRAQETQYF. In DNA, the CDR3 is TGTGCCACCAGTGAACTCGGTGGACGGGACAGAGCTCAAGAGACCCAGTACTTC.

The V and J genes are TRBV5-6 and TRBJ1-2; D remains ambiguous. V lost 0 bases and J 4 bases, leaving 10 bases between the germline ends. CDR3 length: 14 residues. CDR1 and CDR2 from the germline V gene are SGHDT and YYEEEE. For the CDR3, the DNA is TGTGCCAGCAGCTTGGCCGCGACTATCTATGGCTACACCTTC. This sequence encodes CASSLAATIYGYTF.

The DNA for the CDR3 is TGTGCCAGCTCACCCGGACAGGATCTCTACGAGCAGTACTTC. It is translated as CASSPGQDLYEQYF. The chain employs TRBV18 and TRBJ2-7, with TRBD1 matching 7 bases. This CDR3 has 14 residues. V shed 3 bases, J shed 3 bases, and the junction held 5 bases outside the gene matches. The V gene's germline CDR1 is KGHSH and CDR2 LQKENI.

The rearrangement uses TRBV30 and TRBJ1-6, with D tentatively TRBD1 (6 bases). CDR1 is GTSNPN and CDR2 is SVGIG in the germline V gene (reference sequence). Trimming took off 2 bases at V and 7 bases at J, with 9 bases between the two ends. This CDR3 comprises 13 residues. The CDR3 sequence is CAWSLDRNSPLHF. CDR3 in DNA: TGTGCCTGGAGTCTAGACAGGAATTCACCCCTCCACTTT.

The chain links TRBV7-9 to TRBJ2-7; TRBD1 aligns across 10 bases. Germline lookup yields CDR1 SEHNR and CDR2 FQNEAQ (reference sequence). V trimming: 6 bases; J trimming: 6 bases; junction bases outside the gene matches: 8. This CDR3 spans 14 amino acids. CDR3 in amino acids: CASSLDRGISEQYF. Here the CDR3 DNA reads TGTGCCAGCAGTTTGGACAGGGGGATAAGCGAGCAGTACTTC. The variable domain in full, with the rest retrieved from reference TRBV7-9 and TRBJ2-7, is DTGVSQNPRHKITKRGQNVTFRCDPISEHNRLYWYRQTLGQGPEFLTYFQNEAQLEKSRLLSDRFSAERPKGSFSTLEIQRTEQGDSAMYLCASSLDRGISEQYFGPGTRLTVT.

The V call is TRBV7-8, the J call TRBJ2-7; TRBD2 matches 13 bases. Germline CDR1 and CDR2: SGHVS and FQNEAQ. V was clipped by 5 bases and J by 3 bases; unmatched bases: 4. The CDR3 spans 15 residues. DNA of the CDR3: TGTGCCAGCAGCCGGACTAGCGGGAGTCTCTACGAGCAGTACTTC. Its protein product is CASSRTSGSLYEQYF.

DNA of the CDR3: TGTGCCTGGAGTCCACTAGCGGGAGACTACGAGCAGTACTTC. Residues: CAWSPLAGDYEQYF. The V gene is TRBV30, the J gene TRBJ2-7; 11 nucleotides line up with TRBD2. Germline V CDR1 and CDR2: GTSNPN, SVGIG (reference sequence). Trimming at V came to 2 bases and at J to 3 bases, leaving 3 bases not matched to a gene. This CDR3 is built from 14 residues.

The chain links TRBV6-5 to TRBJ1-4; perhaps TRBD1 as D (6 bases). Germline V gene data show CDR1 as MNHEY and CDR2 as SVGAGI. The germline V and J ends were trimmed by 8 bases and 7 bases, with 14 bases remaining between them. CDR3 size: 13 residues. The CDR3 sequence: CASGEQGFEKLFF. The CDR3 nucleotides read TGTGCCAGCGGAGAACAGGGTTTTGAAAAACTGTTTTTT.

This clone was detected a few times. The CDR3 protein is CATSRGQYSNQPQHF. In DNA form, the CDR3 reads TGTGCCACCAGCAGAGGGCAGTATAGCAATCAGCCCCAGCATTTT. This sequence joins TRBV15 and TRBJ1-5; D not resolved. The germline CDR1 and CDR2 sequences are LNHNV and YYDKDF (reference sequence). The V end lost 1 base, the J end lost 0 bases, and 7 bases lay between the germline ends. This CDR3 region has 15 residues. Filled out from reference TRBV15 and TRBJ1-5, the complete variable domain reads DAMVIQNPRYQVTQFGKPVTLSCSQTLNHNVMYWYQQKSSQAPKLLFHYYDKDFNNEADTPDNFQSRRPNTSFCFLDIRSPGLGDTAMYLCATSRGQYSNQPQHFGDGTRLSIL.

The chain carries TRBV5-8 and TRBJ1-2; perhaps TRBD1 as D (6 bases). The CDR3 spans 14 residues. Trimming removed 3 bases from V and 7 bases from J, with 16 bases in between. The germline V gene has CDR1 SGHTS and CDR2 YDEGEE. As DNA, the CDR3 is TGTGCCAGCAGCTCCGTAGTACAGGGAGCTGGCTACACCTTC. Its translation: CASSSVVQGAGYTF.

This clone was seen a few times. The chain joins TRBV2 to TRBJ1-4; 8 bases are a match to TRBD1. Germline values: CDR1 SNHLY, CDR2 FYNNEI. There are 15 residues in the CDR3. With V trimmed by 5 bases and J by 8 bases, 10 bases remained unmatched. The CDR3 sequence is CASSPWTGWDEKLFF. The CDR3 region has the DNA TGTGCCAGCAGTCCTTGGACAGGGTGGGACGAAAAACTGTTTTTT.

This clone was seen a few times. V gene TRBV6-2 or TRBV6-3 combines with J gene TRBJ2-7; weak D call: TRBD2 (6 bases). Germline V gene data show CDR1 as MNHEY and CDR2 as SVGEGT. The CDR3 has 16 residues. V lost 4 bases, J lost 4 bases, and 20 bases lay in between. CDR3 protein: CASSSSGSWTAYEQYF. DNA for the CDR3: TGTGCCAGCAGTTCCAGCGGGTCTTGGACTGCATACGAGCAGTACTTC.

J is TRBJ2-2 and V is TRBV5-1; the D gene is possibly TRBD2 (6 bases). CDR1 and CDR2 (germline): SGHRS, YFSETQ. The CDR3 length is 14 residues. V was clipped by 4 bases and J by 6 bases, with 13 bases between them. CDR3 in DNA: TGCGCCAGCAGCCGGACTTGGGGGGCCGGGGAGCTGTTTTTT. This gives the protein CASSRTWGAGELFF.